Presented here are 10 T cell receptor beta chains from one specimen sequenced in a study of cytomegalovirus exposure and HLA in healthy donors. This PCR relied on a set of 60 Vbeta primers and 13 Jbeta primers. Produced via immunoSEQ multiplex PCR; TCRdb's table is partial and in-frame only. This table holds approximately 110,000 clones, around three quarters found once. Sequenced: PBMCs. The source is a woman in her thirties or forties in good health and CMV-seronegative.

The chain is built from TRBV6-1 and TRBJ2-5; the D gene is possibly TRBD1 (7 bases). CDR3 length equals 16 residues. Trimming stripped 0 bases from V and 2 bases from J, with 13 bases between. Germline V lookup: CDR1 MNHNS, CDR2 SASEGT. The CDR3 DNA reads as TGTGCCAGCAGTGAAGCGAGGAGGGGGCTTCAAGAGACCCAGTACTTC. Translated: CASSEARRGLQETQYF.

About this clone: Relative to the germline gene, one junction end is altered; a read error may explain this. This sequence joins TRBV7-9 and TRBJ2-1; tentatively, D is TRBD2 (5 bases). The germline V gene has CDR1 SEHNR and CDR2 FQNEAQ (reference sequence). CDR3 size: 18 residues. For the CDR3, the DNA is TGTTCCAGCAGCCCGCAAACTAGGCCGTCGGTCTCCTACAATGAGCAGTTCTTC. It encodes CSSSPQTRPSVSYNEQFF. Using reference TRBV7-9 and TRBJ2-1 for the parts outside the CDR3, the full variable domain is DTGVSQNPRHKITKRGQNVTFRCDPISEHNRLYWYRQTLGQGPEFLTYFQNEAQLEKSRLLSDRFSAERPKGSFSTLEIQRTEQGDSAMYLCSSSPQTRPSVSYNEQFFGPGTRLTVL.

The V gene is TRBV27, the J gene TRBJ2-1, with 7 positions matching TRBD2. Germline V CDR1 and CDR2: MNHEY, SMNVEV (reference sequence). The junction had 6 bases not matched to a gene; V was cut back by 3 bases and J by 4 bases. This CDR3 contains 15 residues. The CDR3 nucleotides read TGTGCCAGCAGTTTTGCGGGAGTGACATACAATGAGCAGTTCTTC. Amino acid sequence: CASSFAGVTYNEQFF.

This chain uses TRBV29-1 with TRBJ2-7, with D maybe TRBD1 (5 bases). The CDR3 length is 13 residues. The germline CDR1 and CDR2 sequences are SQVTM and ANQGSEA. V lost 6 bases and J 0 bases, leaving 12 bases between the germline ends. The CDR3 loop is CSVRDMISYEQYF. The DNA of the CDR3 is TGCAGCGTCAGGGATATGATCTCCTACGAGCAGTACTTC.

This clone was detected a few times. CDR3 nucleotide sequence: TGTGCCAGCAGCTCAGCCCTTAGGACAGGGGGATCAAGGGGCGAAAAACTGTTTTTT. Translation: CASSSALRTGGSRGEKLFF. The genes are TRBV7-2 and TRBJ1-4; 10 nucleotides line up with TRBD1. J lost 8 bases, V lost 4 bases, and 19 bases had no gene match. This CDR3 is built from 19 residues. Germline assignment: CDR1 SGHTA and CDR2 FQGNSA.

This clone was recorded a few times. The V and J genes are TRBV29-1 and TRBJ2-7, with 14 bases identical to TRBD2. The CDR3 consists of 16 residues. The germline V gene encodes CDR1 SQVTM and CDR2 ANQGSEA. J gave up 0 bases and V 6 bases, and 7 bases lay outside the gene matches. The CDR3 here is CSVARLAGGYSYEQYF. In DNA, the CDR3 is TGCAGCGTCGCCCGACTAGCGGGGGGGTACTCCTACGAGCAGTACTTC.

The chain recombines TRBV27 with TRBJ2-2; D is possibly TRBD1 (5 bases). Trimming left V 6 bases short and J 1 base short, with 24 bases between. The CDR3 loop spans 19 amino acids. The V gene's germline CDR1 is MNHEY and CDR2 SMNVEV (reference sequence). In DNA form, the CDR3 reads TGTGCCAGCAGGGGGTGGTCTATCCAGGGATGGGAGAACACCGGGGAGCTGTTTTTT. Translation: CASRGWSIQGWENTGELFF.

Only a few counts were recorded for this clone. This chain uses TRBV6-5 with TRBJ2-7; 10 nucleotides match TRBD1. This CDR3 contains 16 residues. V gave up 0 bases and J gave up 2 bases; unmatched junction bases: 4. Germline V gene lookup returns CDR1 MNHEY and CDR2 SVGAGI. The CDR3 coding sequence is TGTGCCAGCAGTTACTCCGGGACAGGGGTTACCTACGAGCAGTACTTC. It translates to CASSYSGTGVTYEQYF.

This clone was seen a single time. The chain combines TRBV14 with TRBJ1-1; unclear D gene. This CDR3 is 13 amino acids long. Trimming removed 4 bases at V and 1 base at J, with 7 bases between. The germline V gene encodes CDR1 SGHDN and CDR2 FVKESK. The CDR3 reads CASSLGGNTEAFF. CDR3 in DNA: TGTGCCAGCAGCCTCGGAGGGAACACTGAAGCTTTCTTT. Drawing the rest from reference TRBV14 and TRBJ1-1, the complete variable domain is EAGVTQFPSHSVIEKGQTVTLRCDPISGHDNLYWYRRVMGKEIKFLLHFVKESKQDESGMPNNRFLAERTGGTYSTLKVQPAELEDSGVYFCASSLGGNTEAFFGQGTRLTVV.

V and J are TRBV28 and TRBJ1-1; TRBD1 aligns across 7 bases. Germline V gene sequence: CDR1 MDHEN, CDR2 SYDVKM. J lost 2 bases, V lost 2 bases, and 2 bases had no gene match. CDR3 size: 14 residues. The CDR3 sequence: CASSLTGANTEAFF. The CDR3 nucleotides are TGTGCCAGCAGTTTAACAGGGGCCAACACTGAAGCTTTCTTT.